This TCR beta chain was profiled in a study of T cells after yellow fever vaccination. Study conclusions and caveats: Repertoires obtained by FACS sorting could include abundant clonotypes that entered as contaminants from the bulk population. Post-booster repertoires contained most primary-vaccination clones again (around 97% CD4, around 88% CD8).

This CDR3 has 15 amino acids. Germline CDR1 reads LGHDT; CDR2 reads YNNKEL (reference sequence). V gave up 1 base and J gave up 4 bases; unmatched junction bases: 2. Making TCR cDNA involved 5'RACE template switching, which added UMIs and a universal primer site. A single record per CDR3 protein comes from TCRdb applying MiXCR to the 5' RACE reads. This table has 400,000 to 450,000 distinct CDR3 sequences, under 20% appearing once. About this clonotype itself: Its matching antigen is unknown.

This TCR was recovered from a man between 18 and 35 years old who received the YFV17D yellow fever vaccine. Sequencing was performed on PBMCs, taken before the yellow fever booster vaccination. The V and J genes are TRBV3-1 and TRBJ2-5; 11 bases match TRBD2. CDR3 in amino acids: CASSQGLAGIETQYF. For the CDR3, the DNA is TGTGCCAGCAGCCAAGGACTAGCGGGGATAGAGACCCAGTACTTC.